This entry lists 25 T cell receptor beta chains sequenced from one sample in a study of regulatory T cells in long-lasting Graves disease. Combining iRepertoire HTBI primers with Arm-PCR of CDR3 regions, the authors built TCR beta libraries. TCRdb re-derived calls from the multiplex PCR reads in MiXCR, one entry per CDR3 protein. This sample has a few hundred thousand distinct CDR3 sequences, with 20% to 25% found just once. Time point specified: newly diagnosed GD, antithyroid drugs for less than 3 months. PBMC RNA served as the TCR library source. The source was peripheral blood mononuclear cells (PBMCs), collected at new diagnosis, from a patient treated with antithyroid drugs. These TCRs come from a female donor with Graves disease.

This clonotype has at least ten counts. This chain connects TRBV5-1 to TRBJ2-1, with a possible D match to TRBD2 (5 bases). V dropped 0 bases and J dropped 8 bases, with 12 bases sitting between them. The germline V gene encodes CDR1 SGHRS and CDR2 YFSETQ. The CDR3 extends over 14 amino acids. The CDR3 here is CASSLVSGGDEQFF. For the CDR3, the DNA is TGCGCCAGCAGCTTGGTTAGTGGAGGCGATGAGCAGTTCTTC. The full variable domain, its missing parts supplied by reference TRBV5-1 and TRBJ2-1, is KAGVTQTPRYLIKTRGQQVTLSCSPISGHRSVSWYQQTPGQGLQFLFEYFSETQRNKGNFPGRFSGRQFSNSRSEMNVSTLELGDSALYLCASSLVSGGDEQFFGPGTRLTVL.

Worth noting for this clonotype: At one of its ends the junction is not consistent with the germline gene, which may arise from a read error. J is TRBJ2-5 and V is TRBV5-1, with D uncertain. CDR3 length equals 11 residues. Per the germline V gene, CDR1 is SGHRS and CDR2 is YFSETQ. CDR3 DNA sequence: TGTGCCAACAGCTTGGCTGAGACCCAGTACTTC. Its protein product is CANSLAETQYF.

This clonotype was seen many times. The chain employs TRBV7-2 and TRBJ1-2; D is ambiguous. Germline values: CDR1 SGHTA, CDR2 FQGNSA. Trimming stripped 7 bases from V and 6 bases from J, with 18 bases between. CDR3 length: 14 amino acids. The CDR3 DNA sequence: TGTGCCAGCACAAAAACGAAAGGAACCCATGGCTACACCTTC. This gives the protein CASTKTKGTHGYTF.

This chain joins TRBV24-1 and TRBJ1-4, with TRBD1 matching over 7 bases. The CDR3 is 14 amino acids. The V segment lost 6 bases and the J segment 5 bases; nucleotides outside the gene matches: 5. Germline CDR1 reads KGHDR; CDR2 reads SFDVKD. The CDR3 DNA sequence: TGTGCCACCAGTCCCGGGACAGTCAATGAAAAACTGTTTTTT. Translating it yields CATSPGTVNEKLFF.

This clonotype was seen only a few times. A much larger clone differs from this one at a single base, so this may be a read error. V is TRBV10-3 and J is TRBJ2-7, with D tentatively TRBD1 (6 bases). This CDR3 comprises 12 residues. Looked up from germline, CDR1 is ENHRY and CDR2 is SYGVKD. The germline V and J ends were trimmed by 10 bases and 2 bases, with 12 bases remaining between them. The CDR3 DNA follows: TGTGCCACCAGGACAGCTACCTACGAGCAGTACTTC. Protein product: CATRTATYEQYF.

This clonotype was counted ten times or more. V is TRBV7-2 and J is TRBJ2-3, with a possible D match to TRBD2 (6 bases). The germline V gene has CDR1 SGHTA and CDR2 FQGNSA. This CDR3 has 17 residues. V was pared by 5 bases and J by 2 bases, with 20 bases between. In nucleotides, the CDR3 is TGTGCCAGCAGCCCTGGCGGGTGGGGGGAACTCACAGATACGCAGTATTTT. Its translation: CASSPGGWGELTDTQYF.

The chain joins TRBV11-1 to TRBJ2-1; TRBD2 agrees at 16 bases. J gave up 9 bases and V 4 bases, and 3 bases lay outside the gene matches. The CDR3 is 15 amino acids. Germline-derived CDR1 and CDR2 are SGHAT and FQDESV (reference sequence). The CDR3 sequence: CASSSGLAGGREQFF. CDR3 bases: TGTGCCAGCAGCTCGGGACTAGCGGGGGGGCGTGAGCAGTTCTTC.

This clonotype was found a few times. The chain couples TRBV6-1 to TRBJ1-2; TRBD1 is a possible D gene (5 bases). The CDR3 consists of 15 residues. Trimming pared 7 bases from V and 2 bases from J, leaving 17 bases between. Germline CDR1 reads MNHNS; CDR2 reads SASEGT. CDR3 DNA sequence: TGTGCCAGCACCCAAGCAGACAGATTCAACTATGGCTACACCTTC. Translating gives CASTQADRFNYGYTF.

This clonotype appeared many times. CDR3 nucleotides: TGTGCCAGCAGTTTATACACCGCCTATGGCTACACCTTC. Translation gives CASSLYTAYGYTF. V and J are TRBV28 and TRBJ1-2, with D unclear. The CDR3 totals 13 residues. V lost 1 base to trimming and J lost 4 bases, with 7 bases between them. CDR1 is MDHEN and CDR2 is SYDVKM in the germline V gene.

This chain uses TRBV27 with TRBJ2-7; the D gene could be TRBD1 or TRBD2 (5 bases each). Trimming shortened V by 8 bases and J by 10 bases, and 33 bases separated the two germline ends. This CDR3 comprises 17 residues. Germline V gene lookup returns CDR1 MNHEY and CDR2 SMNVEV (reference sequence). The CDR3 loop is CASAPTLSGTLVIYQYF. The CDR3 coding sequence is TGTGCCAGCGCTCCTACATTATCCGGGACCCTGGTGATTTATCAGTACTTC.

This clonotype was seen at least ten times. The chain is built from TRBV28 and TRBJ2-1; D gene uncertain. Trimming stripped 3 bases from V and 5 bases from J, with 8 bases between. The CDR3 is 13 residues long. Germline V gives CDR1 MDHEN, CDR2 SYDVKM. The CDR3 nucleotides are TGTGCCAGCAGTTTGCAGATACACAATGAGCAGTTCTTC. Protein product: CASSLQIHNEQFF.

Of note for this clonotype: A far larger clone is off by one base, so a read error is likely. The chain carries TRBV7-2 and TRBJ2-1, with TRBD1 identical over 8 bases. V trimming: 6 bases; J trimming: 10 bases; junction bases outside the gene matches: 14. The CDR3 consists of 15 residues. Germline V CDR1 and CDR2: SGHTA, FQGNSA. CDR3 residues: CASSFQTGGYYEQFF. The CDR3 nucleotides are TGTGCCAGCAGTTTCCAAACAGGGGGTTACTACGAGCAGTTCTTC.

This clonotype appeared many times. The chain has TRBV12-3 or TRBV12-4 and TRBJ1-2; D unresolved. V was pared by 3 bases and J by 4 bases, with 12 bases between. There are 14 residues in the CDR3. The CDR3 region has the DNA TGTGCCAGCAGTTTTCGGGGTTATAGCTATGGCTACACCTTC. The encoded protein is CASSFRGYSYGYTF.

This clonotype appeared many times. An end of the junction differs from the germline gene, which may be a read error. The chain links TRBV11-2 to TRBJ2-1; D unresolved. Per germline, CDR1 SGHAT and CDR2 FQNNGV. The CDR3 has 14 residues. The CDR3 sequence is CASSQVGSYNEQFF. The CDR3 DNA follows: TGCGCCAGCAGCCAAGTAGGTTCCTACAATGAGCAGTTCTTC.

This clonotype showed up just a few times. This may arise from a read error, as a much more abundant clone is one base away. V gene TRBV6-2 or TRBV6-3 combines with J gene TRBJ2-5; 8 positions agree with TRBD2. V gave up 5 bases and J gave up 6 bases; unmatched junction bases: 8. Germline CDR1 is MNHEY and CDR2 is SVGEGT. This CDR3 region has 14 residues. The CDR3 protein is CASSTGGAGKTQYF. The CDR3 DNA reads as TGTGCCAGCAGTACCGGGGGGGCTGGAAAGACCCAGTACTTC.

About this clonotype: This clone may be a read error of a much larger clone one base away. The V and J genes are TRBV20-1 and TRBJ2-7, with no clear D. Trimming stripped 6 bases from V and 7 bases from J, with 13 bases between. The germline gives CDR1 DFQATT, CDR2 SNEGSKA (reference sequence). The CDR3 has 11 residues. CDR3 loop: CSAPARWEQYF. CDR3 nucleotides: TGCAGTGCCCCGGCCCGGTGGGAGCAGTACTTC.

This clonotype has a handful of counts. This chain connects TRBV4-1 to TRBJ2-7; D not resolved. Germline V gene data show CDR1 as MGHRA and CDR2 as YSYEKL. This CDR3 comprises 14 residues. V was trimmed by 1 base and J by 4 bases, leaving 11 bases between them. Written as DNA, the CDR3 is TGCGCCAGCAGCCAAGCTCCCCTAGGTTACGAGCAGTACTTC. It encodes CASSQAPLGYEQYF.

This clonotype was seen many times. The chain joins TRBV20-1 to TRBJ2-1; no definite D call. V lost 5 bases, J lost 0 bases, and 8 bases lay in between. Germline V gene sequence: CDR1 DFQATT, CDR2 SNEGSKA (reference sequence). This CDR3 is built from 13 residues. The CDR3 is CSAQHSSYNEQFF. The CDR3, as DNA: TGCAGTGCTCAACACAGCTCCTACAATGAGCAGTTCTTC.

This clonotype was recorded many times. The gene calls are TRBV7-2 and TRBJ2-5, with 7 bases aligning to TRBD1. The V and J ends lost 3 bases and 2 bases, in that order; junction bases with no gene match: 6. The length of the CDR3 is 15 residues. Germline V gene sequence: CDR1 SGHTA, CDR2 FQGNSA. DNA for the CDR3: TGTGCCAGCAGCTTCAGACAGGGTGGACAAGAGACCCAGTACTTC. Translating gives CASSFRQGGQETQYF.

This clonotype was recorded at least ten times. CDR3 bases: TGCGCCAGCAGCCATGGGGACAGGGATGAAAAACTGTTTTTT. Protein: CASSHGDRDEKLFF. The chain combines TRBV4-3 with TRBJ1-4; 9 bases are shared with TRBD1. CDR1 and CDR2 from the germline V gene are LGHNA and YSLEER. Germline trimming cut 3 bases from V and 6 bases from J; bases unmatched to any gene: 2. CDR3 length: 14 amino acids.

This clonotype has ten or more counts. The rearrangement links TRBV20-1 to TRBJ2-7, with 10 bases aligning to TRBD1. The germline V gene encodes CDR1 DFQATT and CDR2 SNEGSKA (reference sequence). V lost 1 base to trimming and J lost 3 bases; unmatched junction nucleotides: 6. CDR3 length: 15 residues. The CDR3 bases are TGCAGTGCTAGAGCCGCGGACAGGGGGTACTACGAGCAGTACTTC. This gives the protein CSARAADRGYYEQYF.

This clonotype was observed a handful of times. CDR3 amino acids: CASSLGHWDEQFF. The CDR3 region has the DNA TGTGCCAGCAGTTTAGGGCATTGGGATGAGCAGTTCTTC. J is TRBJ2-1 and V is TRBV28, with D hard to call. The V end was cut by 2 bases, the J end by 8 bases, with 10 bases between. The germline CDR1 and CDR2 sequences are MDHEN and SYDVKM. The CDR3 is 13 residues long.

There are many counts of this clonotype. The chain carries TRBV12-3 or TRBV12-4 and TRBJ1-2, with no clear D. The CDR3 has 19 amino acids. Deletions cut 6 bases from V and 3 bases from J, with 29 bases between. CDR3 DNA: TGTGCCAGCAGCCCCTTAGGGTTCTCCCCCTTAACTAGGGACTATGGCTACACCTTC. Translation gives CASSPLGFSPLTRDYGYTF.

In its sample, this clonotype was seen many times. The rearrangement uses TRBV18 and TRBJ1-1; D might be TRBD1 (5 bases). The CDR3 has 14 amino acids. Germline CDR1 is KGHSH and CDR2 is LQKENI. Trimming removed 9 bases from V and 3 bases from J, with 17 bases in between. CDR3 protein: CASQAGIGDTEAFF. CDR3 coding DNA: TGTGCCAGTCAAGCAGGGATAGGAGACACTGAAGCTTTCTTT.

This clonotype was found many times. The chain links TRBV9 to TRBJ1-1; 12 positions match TRBD1. V dropped 4 bases and J dropped 1; count of bases not matched to a gene: 8. In germline, CDR1 is SGDLS, CDR2 YYNGEE. The CDR3 totals 17 residues. CDR3 coding DNA: TGTGCCAGCAGCTTGAACCGGGACAGGGGGCAGAACACTGAAGCTTTCTTT. Translating it yields CASSLNRDRGQNTEAFF.